Below, 20 T cell receptor beta chains from the same sample are listed, as sequenced in a study of early T cells in non-severe SARS-CoV-2 infection. One entry per CDR3 protein, called by TCRdb with MiXCR from the 5' RACE reads. The top ten clones hold about 5.7% of a sample with approximately 97,000 distinct CDR3 sequences, around 13% of them seen once. Sequenced input: whole blood. The receptor source for this set is an adult who was a healthcare worker with PCR-confirmed SARS-CoV-2 infection or an uninfected control (not recorded which).

This clonotype was recorded many times. The chain couples TRBV29-1 to TRBJ2-1; 10 positions agree with TRBD1. With V trimmed by 7 bases and J by 2 bases, 2 bases remained unmatched. This CDR3 comprises 13 residues. Germline V gene data show CDR1 as SQVTM and CDR2 as ANQGSEA. CDR3 sequence: CSAGTGAYNEQFF. CDR3 bases: TGCAGCGCCGGGACAGGGGCCTACAATGAGCAGTTCTTC.

This clonotype was detected many times. CDR3 bases: TGCGCCAGCAGCCAAGCCGAGTACAATGAGCAGTTCTTC. As protein: CASSQAEYNEQFF. The genes are TRBV4-1 and TRBJ2-1; the D is unclear. The V and J ends lost 1 base and 4 bases respectively, with 5 bases between them. This CDR3 spans 13 amino acids. The germline gives CDR1 MGHRA, CDR2 YSYEKL.

Ten or more counts support this clonotype. The chain employs TRBV7-2 and TRBJ2-3, with TRBD2 identical over 8 bases. The CDR3 runs 15 residues. CDR1 and CDR2 from the germline V gene are SGHTA and FQGNSA. Trimming took 6 bases from V and 6 from J; bases not matched to a gene: 11. The CDR3 DNA reads as TGTGCCAGCAGTCTGATGAGCGGGAGAATGGATACGCAGTATTTT. Translated: CASSLMSGRMDTQYF.

The rearrangement uses TRBV6-5 and TRBJ2-3; D gene ambiguous. The germline V and J ends were trimmed by 4 bases and 7 bases, with 6 bases remaining between them. Germline V gene lookup returns CDR1 MNHEY and CDR2 SVGAGI. The CDR3 runs to 11 residues. The CDR3 loop reads CASSLGHTQYF. The DNA for the CDR3 is TGTGCCAGCAGTTTGGGCCATACGCAGTATTTT.

Ten or more counts support this clonotype. The chain joins TRBV24-1 to TRBJ1-5; 7 bases match TRBD1. Unmatched junction bases numbered 6, after V lost 4 bases and J lost 7 bases. The CDR3 is 14 residues long. CDR1 and CDR2 from the germline V gene are KGHDR and SFDVKD. The DNA of the CDR3 is TGTGCCACCAGTGACCCAACAGGGGTCCAGCCCCAGCATTTT. Translated: CATSDPTGVQPQHF.

Many counts were recorded for this clonotype. The genes are TRBV12-3 or TRBV12-4 and TRBJ1-4; no definite D call. V lost 5 bases and J 0 bases, leaving 7 bases between the germline ends. The CDR3 is 14 residues long. CDR3 nucleotides: TGTGCCAGCAGTGTACAGACAACTAATGAAAAACTGTTTTTT. It translates to CASSVQTTNEKLFF.

This clonotype was found many times. The chain recombines TRBV7-8 with TRBJ2-3, with D unresolved. CDR1 is SGHVS and CDR2 is FQNEAQ in the germline V gene. Trimming removed 5 bases from V and 3 bases from J, with 15 bases in between. The CDR3 loop spans 15 amino acids. The CDR3 spells CASSPTTAETDTQYF. CDR3 DNA: TGTGCCAGCAGCCCGACGACCGCGGAAACAGATACGCAGTATTTT.

This sequence joins TRBV29-1 and TRBJ1-2; D uncertain. The CDR3 sequence is 11 residues long. V was cut by 4 bases and J by 1 base, with 4 bases left in between. Germline values: CDR1 SQVTM, CDR2 ANQGSEA. CDR3 amino acids: CSVAVNYGYTF. The CDR3 DNA is TGCAGCGTTGCAGTTAACTATGGCTACACCTTC.

This clonotype was seen a handful of times. The chain links TRBV28 to TRBJ2-3, with 9 bases matching TRBD2. The CDR3 is made up of 16 amino acids. Germline CDR1 MDHEN, CDR2 SYDVKM. J lost 4 bases, V lost 5 bases, and 10 bases had no gene match. This chain's CDR3 is CASSTPAGGPPDTQYF. CDR3 nucleotide sequence: TGTGCCAGCAGTACCCCCGCGGGAGGGCCACCAGATACGCAGTATTTT.

The rearrangement joins TRBV28 to TRBJ1-1; D not certain. Looked up from germline, CDR1 is MDHEN and CDR2 is SYDVKM. This CDR3 has 11 amino acids. V shed 3 bases and J shed 7 bases, with 6 bases lying between them. In nucleotides, the CDR3 is TGTGCCAGCAGTTTCCAGCTTGAAGCTTTCTTT. It translates to CASSFQLEAFF.

The rearrangement links TRBV7-9 to TRBJ2-7; D not certain. Germline values: CDR1 SEHNR, CDR2 FQNEAQ (reference sequence). V dropped 8 bases and J dropped 7 bases, with 15 bases sitting between them. This CDR3 contains 12 residues. CDR3: CASASFEFEQYF. For the CDR3, the DNA is TGTGCCAGCGCCTCTTTTGAATTTGAGCAGTACTTC. Complete variable domain (other parts from reference TRBV7-9 and TRBJ2-7): DTGVSQNPRHKITKRGQNVTFRCDPISEHNRLYWYRQTLGQGPEFLTYFQNEAQLEKSRLLSDRFSAERPKGSFSTLEIQRTEQGDSAMYLCASASFEFEQYFGPGTRLTVT.

V is TRBV20-1 and J is TRBJ2-5, with D possibly matching TRBD2 (5 bases). Germline assignment: CDR1 DFQATT and CDR2 SNEGSKA (reference sequence). The V end was cut by 6 bases, the J end by 0 bases, with 14 bases between. CDR3 length: 14 amino acids. CDR3 sequence: CSAMTDSDQETQYF. In DNA, the CDR3 is TGCAGTGCCATGACCGATAGCGACCAAGAGACCCAGTACTTC.

This clonotype appeared many times. This rearrangement joins TRBV5-1 to TRBJ2-2; 7 bases align to TRBD2. With 4 bases clipped from V and 3 bases from J, the junction kept 9 bases outside the gene matches. Germline CDR1 is SGHRS and CDR2 is YFSETQ. The length of the CDR3 is 16 residues. CDR3 loop: CASSPIAGFDTGELFF. The CDR3 bases are TGCGCCAGCAGCCCCATAGCGGGTTTTGACACCGGGGAGCTGTTTTTT.

In this sample, this clonotype turned up a few times. The J gene is TRBJ2-7, the V gene TRBV20-1; D may be TRBD2 (6 bases). The CDR3 totals 12 residues. Germline CDR1 DFQATT, CDR2 SNEGSKA (reference sequence). Trimming cost V 6 bases and J 7 bases, with 16 bases left between them. This CDR3 reads CSAGKWAGEQYF. Written as DNA, the CDR3 is TGCAGTGCCGGAAAGTGGGCGGGGGAGCAGTACTTC.

This clonotype has at least ten counts. The V and J genes are TRBV7-9 and TRBJ2-2; no clear D gene. CDR3 size: 12 residues. CDR1 and CDR2 (germline): SEHNR, FQNEAQ (reference sequence). Deletions cut 3 bases from V and 7 bases from J, with 6 bases between. CDR3 sequence (DNA): TGTGCCAGCAGCTTTGATGTCGGGGAGCTGTTTTTT. Translating it yields CASSFDVGELFF.

The chain joins TRBV24-1 to TRBJ2-1; tentatively, D is TRBD2 (5 bases). Trimming shortened V by 5 bases and J by 12 bases, and 10 bases separated the two germline ends. This CDR3 spans 11 amino acids. Germline V gene lookup returns CDR1 KGHDR and CDR2 SFDVKD. The CDR3 DNA is TGTGCCACCAGTGCGGGAAGAGGGCAGTTCTTC. This encodes CATSAGRGQFF.

This clonotype was recorded a few times. The chain combines TRBV11-2 with TRBJ1-2; the D is unclear. CDR1 is SGHAT, CDR2 FQNNGV, per germline. The CDR3 contains 15 residues. Trimming pared 5 bases from V and 6 bases from J, leaving 19 bases between. The CDR3 is CASSRTPTSKDGYTF. The CDR3 DNA follows: TGTGCCAGCAGCCGTACGCCCACCTCGAAGGATGGCTACACCTTC.

This clonotype was observed many times. V gene TRBV28 combines with J gene TRBJ2-1; 13 nucleotides agree with TRBD2. The CDR3 is 15 residues long. With V trimmed by 5 bases and J by 15 bases, 13 bases remained unmatched. Germline CDR1 reads MDHEN; CDR2 reads SYDVKM. The CDR3 nucleotides are TGTGCCAGCAGTCCCCGACTAGCGGGAGGCCGTCGGCCGTTCTTC. This translates into CASSPRLAGGRRPFF.

In this sample, this clonotype turned up a few times. The chain recombines TRBV30 with TRBJ2-7; TRBD1 might be the D (5 bases). Per germline, CDR1 GTSNPN and CDR2 SVGIG (reference sequence). The CDR3 has 13 amino acids. V lost 2 bases to trimming and J lost 6 bases, with 14 bases between them. In nucleotides, the CDR3 is TGTGCCTGGAGTCTTACCGCAGGGCGCGAGCAGTACTTC. Protein sequence: CAWSLTAGREQYF.

For this clonotype: This may stem from a read error, because a much larger clone lies one nucleotide away. V is TRBV7-9 and J is TRBJ2-7; D unclear. V lost 5 bases and J lost 3, with 8 bases in between. In germline, CDR1 is SEHNR, CDR2 FQNEAQ (reference sequence). The CDR3 is 12 residues long. The CDR3 reads CASSLIRYEQYF. Written as DNA, the CDR3 is TGTGCCAGCAGCCTCATCCGCTACGAGCAGTACTTC. Based on the CDR3 plus reference TRBV7-9 and TRBJ2-7, the full variable domain is DTGVSQNPRHKITKRGQNVTFRCDPISEHNRLYWYRQTLGQGPEFLTYFQNEAQLEKSRLLSDRFSAERPKGSFSTLEIQRTEQGDSAMYLCASSLIRYEQYFGPGTRLTVT.